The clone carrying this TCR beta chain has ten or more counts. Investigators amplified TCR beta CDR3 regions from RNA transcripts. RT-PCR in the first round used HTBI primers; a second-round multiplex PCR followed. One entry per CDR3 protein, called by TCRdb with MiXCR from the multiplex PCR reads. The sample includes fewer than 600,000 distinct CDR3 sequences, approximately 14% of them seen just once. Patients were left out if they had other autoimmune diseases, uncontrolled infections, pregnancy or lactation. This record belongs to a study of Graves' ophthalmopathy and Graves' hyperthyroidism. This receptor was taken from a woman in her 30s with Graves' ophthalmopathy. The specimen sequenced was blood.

The DNA of the CDR3 is TGTGCCAGCGGGAGGGGGTACCAAGAGACCCAGTACTTC. As protein: CASGRGYQETQYF. The V and J genes are TRBV6-1 and TRBJ2-5; D perhaps matches TRBD2 (7 bases). This CDR3 is 13 amino acids long. The ends were cut back, 8 bases at V and 0 bases at J, with 10 bases in the middle. Germline CDR1 is MNHNS and CDR2 is SASEGT.